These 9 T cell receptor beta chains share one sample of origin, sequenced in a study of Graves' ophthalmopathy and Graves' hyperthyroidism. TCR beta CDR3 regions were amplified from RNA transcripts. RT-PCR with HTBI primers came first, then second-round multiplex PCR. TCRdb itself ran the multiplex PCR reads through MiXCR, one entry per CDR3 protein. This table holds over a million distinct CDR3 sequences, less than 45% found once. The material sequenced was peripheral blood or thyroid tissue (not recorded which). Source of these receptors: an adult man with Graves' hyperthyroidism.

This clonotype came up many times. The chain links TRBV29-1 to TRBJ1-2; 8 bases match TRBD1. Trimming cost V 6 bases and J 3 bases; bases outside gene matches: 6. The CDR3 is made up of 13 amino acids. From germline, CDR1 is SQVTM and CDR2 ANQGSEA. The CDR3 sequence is CSVEDRVDYGYTF. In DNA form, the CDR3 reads TGCAGCGTCGAGGACAGGGTGGACTATGGCTACACCTTC.

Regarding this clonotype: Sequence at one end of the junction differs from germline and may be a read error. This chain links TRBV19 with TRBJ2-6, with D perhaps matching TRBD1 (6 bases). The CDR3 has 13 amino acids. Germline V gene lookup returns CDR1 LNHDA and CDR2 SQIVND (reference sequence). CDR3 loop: CASSIQGSIAEAF. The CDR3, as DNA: TGTGCCAGTAGTATCCAGGGGTCAATAGCTGAAGCTTTC.

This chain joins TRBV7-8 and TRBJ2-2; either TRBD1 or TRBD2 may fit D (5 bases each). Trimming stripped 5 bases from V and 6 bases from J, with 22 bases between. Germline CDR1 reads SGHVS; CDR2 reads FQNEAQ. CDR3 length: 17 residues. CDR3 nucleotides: TGTGCCAGCAGCCGAACCTGGGACGTAAGGGTTTCCGGGGAGCTGTTTTTT. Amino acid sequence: CASSRTWDVRVSGELFF.

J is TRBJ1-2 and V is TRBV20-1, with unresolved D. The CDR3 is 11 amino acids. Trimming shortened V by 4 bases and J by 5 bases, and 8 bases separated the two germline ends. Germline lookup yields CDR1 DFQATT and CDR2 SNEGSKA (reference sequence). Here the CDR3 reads CSAKAQYGYTF. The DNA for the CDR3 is TGCAGTGCTAAGGCCCAATATGGCTACACCTTC.

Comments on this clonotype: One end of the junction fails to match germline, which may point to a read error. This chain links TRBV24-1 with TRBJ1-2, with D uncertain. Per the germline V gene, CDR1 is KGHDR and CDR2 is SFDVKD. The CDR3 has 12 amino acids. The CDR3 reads CAPSRSTYGYTF. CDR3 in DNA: TGCGCCCCCAGTCGGTCCACCTATGGCTACACCTTC.

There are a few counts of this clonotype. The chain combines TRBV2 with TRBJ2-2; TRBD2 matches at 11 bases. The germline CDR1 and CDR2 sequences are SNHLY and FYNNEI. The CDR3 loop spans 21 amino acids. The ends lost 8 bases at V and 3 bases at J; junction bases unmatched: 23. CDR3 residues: CASGRTGWASGGPLDTGELFF. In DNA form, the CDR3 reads TGTGCCAGCGGCCGAACGGGATGGGCTAGCGGGGGGCCCCTTGACACCGGGGAGCTGTTTTTT.

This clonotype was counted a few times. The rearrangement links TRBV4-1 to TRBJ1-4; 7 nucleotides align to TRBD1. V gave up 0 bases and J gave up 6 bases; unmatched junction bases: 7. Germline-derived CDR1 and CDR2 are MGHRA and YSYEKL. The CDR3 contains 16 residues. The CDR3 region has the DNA TGCGCCAGCAGCCAAGAACGGGCAGGGGGGGATGAAAAACTGTTTTTT. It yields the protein CASSQERAGGDEKLFF.

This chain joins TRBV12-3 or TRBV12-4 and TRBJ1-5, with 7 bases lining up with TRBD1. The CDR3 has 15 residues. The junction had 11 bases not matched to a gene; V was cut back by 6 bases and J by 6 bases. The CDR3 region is CASSPHPTGSQPQHF. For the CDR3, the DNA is TGTGCCAGCAGCCCCCACCCGACAGGGAGTCAGCCCCAGCATTTT.

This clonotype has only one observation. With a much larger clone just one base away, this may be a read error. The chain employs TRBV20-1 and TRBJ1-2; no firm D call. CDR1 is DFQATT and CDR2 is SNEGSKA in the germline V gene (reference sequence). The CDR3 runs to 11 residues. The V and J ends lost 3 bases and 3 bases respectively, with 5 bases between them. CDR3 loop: CSASLDYGYTF. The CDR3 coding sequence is TGCAGTGCTAGCCTCGACTATGGCTACACCTTC.